This T cell receptor beta chain was sequenced for a study of response to subunit inactivated influenza vaccine. Notes on the study in general: Few new T cells, the authors suggested, are recruited by each seasonal influenza vaccination.

Using its own MiXCR run on the RT-PCR reads, TCRdb lists one record per CDR3 protein. Among around 530,000 distinct CDR3 sequences listed, 12% were seen once. Germline-derived CDR1 and CDR2 are LGHNA and YNFKEQ. This CDR3 comprises 15 residues. V shed 3 bases and J shed 8 bases, with 16 bases lying between them. Remarks on this clonotype: The antigen is not known.

The sample here was PBMCs from blood, taken on the day of vaccination. The V call is TRBV4-2, the J call TRBJ1-4; D is perhaps TRBD1 (6 bases). The sequence was collected from a man in his fifties who received an inactivated influenza vaccine. CDR3 coding DNA: TGTGCCAGCAGCCAGGCATGGGCGCAGGGGGAAAAACTGTTTTTT. It yields the protein CASSQAWAQGEKLFF.